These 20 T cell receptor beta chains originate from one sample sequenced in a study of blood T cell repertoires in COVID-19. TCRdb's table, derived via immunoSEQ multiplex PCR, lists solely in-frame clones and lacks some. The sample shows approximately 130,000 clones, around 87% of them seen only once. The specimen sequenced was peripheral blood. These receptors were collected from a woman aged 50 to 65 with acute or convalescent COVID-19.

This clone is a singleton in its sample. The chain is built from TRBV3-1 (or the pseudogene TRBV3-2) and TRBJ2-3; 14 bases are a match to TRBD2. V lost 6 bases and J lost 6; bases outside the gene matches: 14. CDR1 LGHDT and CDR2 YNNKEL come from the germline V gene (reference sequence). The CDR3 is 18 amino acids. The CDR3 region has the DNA TGTGCCAGCAGTGCTTTTCTGGGGACTAGCGGGGGTCATGATACGCAGTATTTT. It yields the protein CASSAFLGTSGGHDTQYF.

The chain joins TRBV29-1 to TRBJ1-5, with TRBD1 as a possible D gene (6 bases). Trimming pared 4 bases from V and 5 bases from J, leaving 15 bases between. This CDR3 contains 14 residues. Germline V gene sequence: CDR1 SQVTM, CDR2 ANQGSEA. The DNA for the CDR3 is TGCAGCGTTGGGGGACAAAAGACCCATCAGCCCCAGCATTTT. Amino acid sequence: CSVGGQKTHQPQHF.

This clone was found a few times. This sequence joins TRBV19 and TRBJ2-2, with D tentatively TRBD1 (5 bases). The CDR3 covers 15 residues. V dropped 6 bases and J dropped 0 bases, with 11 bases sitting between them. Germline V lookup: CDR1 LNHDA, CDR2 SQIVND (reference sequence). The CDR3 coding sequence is TGTGCCAGTAGGAGAGGCAGGGCGAACACCGGGGAGCTGTTTTTT. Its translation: CASRRGRANTGELFF.

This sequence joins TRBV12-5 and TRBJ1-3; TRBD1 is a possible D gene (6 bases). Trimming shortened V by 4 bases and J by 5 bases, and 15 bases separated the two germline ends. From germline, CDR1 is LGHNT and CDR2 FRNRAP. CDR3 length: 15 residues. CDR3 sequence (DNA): TGTGCTAGTGGTTCAGGGGCCTTCGCAAGAAACACCATATATTTT. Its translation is CASGSGAFARNTIYF.

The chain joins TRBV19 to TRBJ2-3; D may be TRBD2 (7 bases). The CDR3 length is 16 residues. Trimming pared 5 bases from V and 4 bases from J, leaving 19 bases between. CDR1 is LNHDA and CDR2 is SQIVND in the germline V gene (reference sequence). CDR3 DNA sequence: TGTGCCAGTAGTCCTCTTGAGGGGGGGCGAGCAGATACGCAGTATTTT. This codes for CASSPLEGGRADTQYF.

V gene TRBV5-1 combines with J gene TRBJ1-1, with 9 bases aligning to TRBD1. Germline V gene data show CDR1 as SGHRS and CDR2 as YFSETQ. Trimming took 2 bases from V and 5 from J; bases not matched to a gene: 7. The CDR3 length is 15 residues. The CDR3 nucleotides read TGCGCCAGCAGCTTCGAGGGACAGGGAGGAACTGAAGCTTTCTTT. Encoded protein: CASSFEGQGGTEAFF.

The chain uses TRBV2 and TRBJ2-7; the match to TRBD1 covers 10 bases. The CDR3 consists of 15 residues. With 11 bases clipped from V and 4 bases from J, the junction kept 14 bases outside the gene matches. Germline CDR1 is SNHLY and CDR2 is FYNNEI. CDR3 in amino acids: CAATTRDRGIYEQYF. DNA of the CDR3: TGTGCCGCAACTACCCGGGACAGGGGTATTTACGAGCAGTACTTC.

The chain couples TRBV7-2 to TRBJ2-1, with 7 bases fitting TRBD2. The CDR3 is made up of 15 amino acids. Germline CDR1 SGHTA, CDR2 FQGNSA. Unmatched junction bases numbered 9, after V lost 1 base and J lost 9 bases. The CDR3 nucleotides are TGTGCCAGCAGCTTAGTGGCGGGAGCATTGGGTGAGCAGTTCTTC. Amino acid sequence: CASSLVAGALGEQFF.

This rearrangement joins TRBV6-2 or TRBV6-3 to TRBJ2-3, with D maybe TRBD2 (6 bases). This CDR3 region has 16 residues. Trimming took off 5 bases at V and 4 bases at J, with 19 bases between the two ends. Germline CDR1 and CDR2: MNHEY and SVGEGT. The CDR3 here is CASSDPSQGGADTQYF. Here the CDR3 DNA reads TGTGCCAGCAGTGACCCTAGCCAGGGAGGTGCAGATACGCAGTATTTT.

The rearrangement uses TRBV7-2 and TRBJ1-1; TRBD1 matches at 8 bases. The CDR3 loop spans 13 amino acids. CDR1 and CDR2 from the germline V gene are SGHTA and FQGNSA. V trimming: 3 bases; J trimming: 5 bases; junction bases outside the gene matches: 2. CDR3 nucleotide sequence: TGTGCCAGCAGCTTTACAGGGGGGACTGAAGCTTTCTTT. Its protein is CASSFTGGTEAFF.

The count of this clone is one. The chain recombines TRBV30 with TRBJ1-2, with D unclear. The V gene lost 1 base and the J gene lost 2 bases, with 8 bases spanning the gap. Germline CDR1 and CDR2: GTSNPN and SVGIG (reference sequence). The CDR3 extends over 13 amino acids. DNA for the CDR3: TGTGCCTGGAGTGGTGGTCAGAACTATGGCTACACCTTC. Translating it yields CAWSGGQNYGYTF.

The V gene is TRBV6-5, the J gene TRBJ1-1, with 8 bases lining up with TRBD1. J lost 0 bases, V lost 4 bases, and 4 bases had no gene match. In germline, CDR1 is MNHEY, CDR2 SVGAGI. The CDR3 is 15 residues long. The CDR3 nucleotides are TGTGCCAGCAGTTCCCCAGGGGGCCTGAACACTGAAGCTTTCTTT. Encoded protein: CASSSPGGLNTEAFF.

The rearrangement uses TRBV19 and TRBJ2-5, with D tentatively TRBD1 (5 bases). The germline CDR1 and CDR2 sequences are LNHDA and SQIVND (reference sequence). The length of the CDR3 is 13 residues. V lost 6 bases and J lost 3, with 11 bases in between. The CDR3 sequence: CASSISREETQYF. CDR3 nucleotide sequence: TGTGCCAGTAGCATAAGCAGGGAAGAGACCCAGTACTTC. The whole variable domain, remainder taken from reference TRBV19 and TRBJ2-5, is DGGITQSPKYLFRKEGQNVTLSCEQNLNHDAMYWYRQDPGQGLRLIYYSQIVNDFQKGDIAEGYSVSREKKESFPLTVTSAQKNPTAFYLCASSISREETQYFGPGTRLLVL.

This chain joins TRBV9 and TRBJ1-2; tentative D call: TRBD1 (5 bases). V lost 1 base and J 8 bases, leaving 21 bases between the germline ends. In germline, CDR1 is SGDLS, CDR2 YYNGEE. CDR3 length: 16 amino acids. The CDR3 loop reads CASSVTEWGGKDGYTF. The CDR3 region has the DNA TGTGCCAGCAGCGTAACCGAATGGGGGGGAAAAGACGGCTACACCTTC.

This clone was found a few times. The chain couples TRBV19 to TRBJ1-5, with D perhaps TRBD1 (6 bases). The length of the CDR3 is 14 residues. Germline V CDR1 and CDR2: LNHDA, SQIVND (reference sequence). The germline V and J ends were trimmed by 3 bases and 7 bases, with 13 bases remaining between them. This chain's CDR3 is CASSITGLGQPQHF. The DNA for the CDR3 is TGTGCCAGTAGTATTACAGGGTTAGGGCAGCCCCAGCATTTT.

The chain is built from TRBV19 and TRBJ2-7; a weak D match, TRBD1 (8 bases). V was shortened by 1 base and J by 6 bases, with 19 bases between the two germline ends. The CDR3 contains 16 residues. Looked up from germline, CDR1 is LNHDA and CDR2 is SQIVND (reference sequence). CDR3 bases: TGTGCCAGTAGTATAGTCGTGACAGGGGAGGGACTCGAGCAGTACTTC. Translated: CASSIVVTGEGLEQYF.

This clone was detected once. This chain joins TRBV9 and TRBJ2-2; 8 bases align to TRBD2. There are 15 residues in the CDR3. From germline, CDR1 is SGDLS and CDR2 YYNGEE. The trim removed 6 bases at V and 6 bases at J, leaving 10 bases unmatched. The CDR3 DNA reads TGTGCCAGCAAGTCATCGGGAGGGCCCTCCGGGGAGCTGTTTTTT. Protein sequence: CASKSSGGPSGELFF.

The CDR3, as DNA: TGTGCCAGCAGCCTCAGGTACTACGAGCAGTACTTC. Protein: CASSLRYYEQYF. V usage is TRBV3-1 (or the pseudogene TRBV3-2) and J usage is TRBJ2-7; the D is unclear. From germline, CDR1 is LGHDT and CDR2 YNNKEL (reference sequence). V was pared by 4 bases and J by 3 bases, with 7 bases between. The CDR3 sequence is 12 residues long.

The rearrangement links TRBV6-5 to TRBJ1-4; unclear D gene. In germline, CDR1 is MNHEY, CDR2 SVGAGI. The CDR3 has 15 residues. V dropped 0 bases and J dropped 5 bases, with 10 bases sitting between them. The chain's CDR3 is CASSYSQDLNEKLFF. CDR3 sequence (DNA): TGTGCCAGCAGTTACTCTCAGGACTTAAATGAAAAACTGTTTTTT.

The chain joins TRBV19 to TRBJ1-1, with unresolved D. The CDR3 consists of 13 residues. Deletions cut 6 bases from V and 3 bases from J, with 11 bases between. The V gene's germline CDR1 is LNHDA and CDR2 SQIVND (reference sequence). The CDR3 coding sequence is TGTGCCAGTAGATTCGACACGTACACTGAAGCTTTCTTT. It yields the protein CASRFDTYTEAFF.